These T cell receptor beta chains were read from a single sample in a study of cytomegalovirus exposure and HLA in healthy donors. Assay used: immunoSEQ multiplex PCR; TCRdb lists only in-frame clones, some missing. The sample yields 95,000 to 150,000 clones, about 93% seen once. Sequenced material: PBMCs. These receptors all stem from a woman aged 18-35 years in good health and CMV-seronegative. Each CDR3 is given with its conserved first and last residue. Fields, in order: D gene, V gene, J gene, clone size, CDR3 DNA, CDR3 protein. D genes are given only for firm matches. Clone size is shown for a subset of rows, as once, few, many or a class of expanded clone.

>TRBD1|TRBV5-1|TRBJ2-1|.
TGCGCCAGCAGCTTGGGACAGGGATACAATGAGCAGTTCTTC
CASSLGQGYNEQFF
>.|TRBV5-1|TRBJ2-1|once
TGCGCCAGCAGCTCGAGCGGTACCTCCTACAATGAGCAGTTCTTC
CASSSSGTSYNEQFF
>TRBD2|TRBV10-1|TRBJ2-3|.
TGCGCCAGCAGTGACCCCGGGAGCGGGGGGAGTACAGATACGCAGTATTTT
CASSDPGSGGSTDTQYF
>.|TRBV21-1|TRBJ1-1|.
TGTGCCAGGTACCAACAGGGTCCTTTTTACACTGAAGCTTTCTTT
CARYQQGPFYTEAFF
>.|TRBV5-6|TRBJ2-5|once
TGTGCCAGCAGCCCATTTGGGCGAGAACTGTACCAAGAGACCCAGTACTTC
CASSPFGRELYQETQYF
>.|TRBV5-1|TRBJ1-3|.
TGCGCCAGCAGCTTATGGGGAGACGGGACTTTCAGAGAAAACACCATATATTTT
CASSLWGDGTFRENTIYF
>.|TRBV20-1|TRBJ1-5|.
TGCAGTGCTGGGGCGGAACCCCAGCATTTT
CSAGAEPQHF
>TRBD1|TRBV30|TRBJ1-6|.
TGTGCCTGGAGCGGACAGGGTAATTCACCCCTCCACTTT
CAWSGQGNSPLHF
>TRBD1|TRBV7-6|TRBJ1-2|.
TGTGCCAGCAGCTCAGGGGGTGAGACTGGGGGCTACACCTTC
CASSSGGETGGYTF
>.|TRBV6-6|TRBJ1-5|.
TGTGCCAGCAGTTACTCGAGGACTGCCAATCAGCCCCAGCATTTT
CASSYSRTANQPQHF
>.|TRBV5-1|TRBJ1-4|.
TGCGCCAGCAGCCCGTCCCGGGGTGGTGAAAAACTGTTTTTT
CASSPSRGGEKLFF
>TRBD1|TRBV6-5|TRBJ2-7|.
TGTGCCAGCAGGCCCAAGGGGGCGCGGTACGAGCAGTACTTC
CASRPKGARYEQYF
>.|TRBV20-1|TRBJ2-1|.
TGCAGTGCCAGAGAGGTGAGAGAGCAGTTCTTC
CSAREVREQFF
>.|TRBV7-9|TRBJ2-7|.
TGTGCCAGCAGCCCGGACAGCCCCTACGAGCAGTACTTC
CASSPDSPYEQYF
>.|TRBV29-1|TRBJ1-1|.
TGCAGCGGGCAGGGGAATGAAGCTTTCTTT
CSGQGNEAFF
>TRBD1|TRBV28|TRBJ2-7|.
TGTGCCAGCAGTTTTATCCGGACAGGGGACTACGAGCAGTACTTC
CASSFIRTGDYEQYF
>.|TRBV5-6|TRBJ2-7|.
TGTGCCAGCAGCTTGGGTTTCGGGGAGCAGTACTTC
CASSLGFGEQYF
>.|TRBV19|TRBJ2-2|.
TGTGCCAGTAGTTCCCAGGGGAACACCGGGGAGCTGTTTTTT
CASSSQGNTGELFF
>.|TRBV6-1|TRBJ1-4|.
TGTGCCACTCAACAGGGAACTAATGAAAAACTGTTTTTT
CATQQGTNEKLFF
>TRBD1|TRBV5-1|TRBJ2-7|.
TGCGCCAGCAGCCGCGACAGGGTAGGCGAGCAGTACTTC
CASSRDRVGEQYF
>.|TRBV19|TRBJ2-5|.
TGTGCCAGTAGAAGATCCGGGATACAAGCCGAGACCCAGTACTTC
CASRRSGIQAETQYF
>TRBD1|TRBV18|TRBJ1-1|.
TGTGCCAGCTCATACTACCGGGACAGGGGGCGTCTGAACACTGAAGCTTTCTTT
CASSYYRDRGRLNTEAFF
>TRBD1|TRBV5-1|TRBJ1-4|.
TGCGCCAGCAGCTTGGACGACAGGGTCACTAAAAAACTGTTTTTT
CASSLDDRVTKKLFF
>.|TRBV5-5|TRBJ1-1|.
TGTGCCAGCAGCCCCATTTTGTTAGTTCCCAGGACTGAAGCTTTCTTT
CASSPILLVPRTEAFF
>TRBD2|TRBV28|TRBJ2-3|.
TGTGCCAGCAGTGCTAGCGGGCAAGGGACAGATACGCAGTATTTT
CASSASGQGTDTQYF
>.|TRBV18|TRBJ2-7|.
TGTGCCAGCTCACCACCGAGTTACGAGCAGTACTTC
CASSPPSYEQYF
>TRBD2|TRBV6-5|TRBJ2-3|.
TGTGCCAGCAGTCCGGGACTATCGACAGATACGCAGTATTTT
CASSPGLSTDTQYF
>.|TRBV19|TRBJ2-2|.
TGTGCCAGTAGTAGCAGGGTACGCACCGGGGAGCTGTTTTTT
CASSSRVRTGELFF
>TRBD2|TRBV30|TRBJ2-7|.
TGTGCCTGGAGGGAGCAGGGCGGGGGGTACGAGCAGTACTTC
CAWREQGGGYEQYF
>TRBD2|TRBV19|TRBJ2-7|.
TGTGCCAGGTGTAGCGGGAGCGCCTACGAGCAGTACTTC
CARCSGSAYEQYF
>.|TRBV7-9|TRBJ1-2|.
TGTGCCAGCAGCCCAACTGCCGGGGGCTACACCTTC
CASSPTAGGYTF
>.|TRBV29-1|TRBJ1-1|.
TGCAGTTTTTCAGTTGGGAACACTGAAGCTTTCTTT
CSFSVGNTEAFF
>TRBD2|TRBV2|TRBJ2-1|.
TGTGCCAGCAGGGAGGAAAGCGGGATCTACAATGAGCAGTTCTTC
CASREESGIYNEQFF
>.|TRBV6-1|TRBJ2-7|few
TGTGCCAGCAGTGAGGGGCAAATGGGGCAGTACTTC
CASSEGQMGQYF
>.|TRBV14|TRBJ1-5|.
TGTGCCAGCAGCCAAGATCAGTCCGTTCAAAGTAGCAATCAGCCCCAGCATTTT
CASSQDQSVQSSNQPQHF
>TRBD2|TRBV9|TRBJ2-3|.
TGTGCCAGCAGCGTAGAGACTAGCGGATCGACGCAGTATTTT
CASSVETSGSTQYF
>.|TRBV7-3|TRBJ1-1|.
TGTGCCAGCAGCTTAGGCCTTGTTAGGGGCGACACTGAAGCTTTCTTT
CASSLGLVRGDTEAFF
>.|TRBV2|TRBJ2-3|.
TGTGCCAGCACGGGCGAAACCAGGGCGGATACGCAGTATTTT
CASTGETRADTQYF
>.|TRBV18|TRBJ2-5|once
TGTGCCAGCTCACTTGACTCTAGGTACCAAGAGACCCAGTACTTC
CASSLDSRYQETQYF
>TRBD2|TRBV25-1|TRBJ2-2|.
TGTGCCAGCAGTGAATTTCGGGGAGGGACCGGGGAGCTGTTTTTT
CASSEFRGGTGELFF
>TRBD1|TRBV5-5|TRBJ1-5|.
TGTGCCAGCAGCTACGCCGGGACAGATAGCAATCAGCCCCAGCATTTT
CASSYAGTDSNQPQHF
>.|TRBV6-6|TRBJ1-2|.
TGTGCCAGCGATCGCGGGGGCGCGAGTTTCGATGGCTACACCTTC
CASDRGGASFDGYTF
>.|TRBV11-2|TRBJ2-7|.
TGTGCCAGCAGCTTAGAAGGGGAACTGTACTTC
CASSLEGELYF
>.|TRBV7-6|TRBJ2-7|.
TGTGCCAGCAGCACGACAGAGTTCTACGAGCAGTACTTC
CASSTTEFYEQYF
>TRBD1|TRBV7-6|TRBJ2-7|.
TGTGCCAGCAGCGGGACAGCCAGCTCCTACGAGCAGTACTTC
CASSGTASSYEQYF
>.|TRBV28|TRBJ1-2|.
TGTGCCAGTAGAGTAGTGGGGGCGCCTTTTGGCTACACCTTC
CASRVVGAPFGYTF
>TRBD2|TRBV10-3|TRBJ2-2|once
TGTGCCATCAGTTCCAGCGGGGCCCTCAACACCGGGGAGCTGTTTTTT
CAISSSGALNTGELFF
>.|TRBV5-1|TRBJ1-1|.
TGCGCCAGCAGCTGGGCGGGGAACACTGAAGCTTTCTTT
CASSWAGNTEAFF
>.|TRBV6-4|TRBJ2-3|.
TGTGCCAGCAGTCACGGGACAGATACGCAGTATTTT
CASSHGTDTQYF
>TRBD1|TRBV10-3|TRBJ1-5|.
TGTGCCGCTCGGGACAGGGACCAGCCCCAGCATTTT
CAARDRDQPQHF
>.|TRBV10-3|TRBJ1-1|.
TGTGCCATCAGTGTTGGCCCTGAAGCTTTCTTT
CAISVGPEAFF
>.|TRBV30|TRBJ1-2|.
TGTGCCTGGTTGGTGGGGCCAACTAACTATGGCTACACCTTC
CAWLVGPTNYGYTF
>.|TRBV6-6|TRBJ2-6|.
TGTGCCAGCAGTCAACAGGGATATGGGGCCAACGTCCTGACTTTC
CASSQQGYGANVLTF
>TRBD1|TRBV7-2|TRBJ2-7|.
TGTGCCAGCAGTTTGACAGGGGCTCGGGAGCAGTACTTC
CASSLTGAREQYF
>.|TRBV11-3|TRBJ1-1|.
TGTGCCAGCAGCGGGGCCTCGAACACTGAAGCTTTCTTT
CASSGASNTEAFF